The clone carrying this T cell receptor (beta chain) was picked up one time. Its antigen is unidentified. At one end the junction does not follow the germline gene, possibly because of a read error. The sample holds other DNA sequences that translate to the same CDR3. This sample was included in a study of cytomegalovirus exposure and HLA in healthy donors. About the study: From HLA-typed donors, an early data release held some 80 million unique TCRs. The Caucasian-associated ancestry cluster contained about 80% of the approximately 390 genotyped donors. Study-level points and caveats: In a later analysis, V- and J-gene trimming of beta chains associated with a DCLRE1C missense variant, replicated independently. Another analysis was done later, and it associated around 17,000 TCR beta sequences with HLA alleles at 0.05 false discovery rate.

The study ran its PCR with 60 Vbeta and 13 Jbeta primers. Clones were read by immunoSEQ multiplex PCR, and TCRdb kept only the in-frame ones, dropping some. The table includes approximately 100,000 clones, approximately 89% detected once. The CDR3 totals 15 residues. The chain employs TRBV23-1 and TRBJ2-7; 7 bases align to TRBD1. TRBV23-1 is noted as an ORF with a role that remains uncertain. The sequenced sample was PBMCs. The clonotype was recovered from a man younger than 45 in good health and CMV-seropositive. Here the CDR3 reads CASSPSGQCSYEQYF. The CDR3 DNA reads TGCGCCAGCAGTCCCTCGGGACAGTGCTCCTACGAGCAGTACTTT.